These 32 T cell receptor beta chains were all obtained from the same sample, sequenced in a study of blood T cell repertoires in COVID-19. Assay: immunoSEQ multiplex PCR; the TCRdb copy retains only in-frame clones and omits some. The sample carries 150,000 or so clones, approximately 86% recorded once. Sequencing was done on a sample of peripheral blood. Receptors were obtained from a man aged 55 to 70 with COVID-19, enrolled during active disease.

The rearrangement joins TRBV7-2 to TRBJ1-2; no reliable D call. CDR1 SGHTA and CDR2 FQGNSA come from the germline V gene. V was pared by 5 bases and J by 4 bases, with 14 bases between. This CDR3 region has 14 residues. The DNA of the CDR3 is TGTGCCAGCAGCCCAAACGGACTCAGCTATGGCTACACCTTC. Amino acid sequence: CASSPNGLSYGYTF. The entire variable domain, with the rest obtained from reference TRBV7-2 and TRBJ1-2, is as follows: GAGVSQSPSNKVTEKGKDVELRCDPISGHTALYWYRQSLGQGLEFLIYFQGNSAPDKSGLPSDRFSAERTGGSVSTLTIQRTQQEDSAVYLCASSPNGLSYGYTFGSGTRLTVV.

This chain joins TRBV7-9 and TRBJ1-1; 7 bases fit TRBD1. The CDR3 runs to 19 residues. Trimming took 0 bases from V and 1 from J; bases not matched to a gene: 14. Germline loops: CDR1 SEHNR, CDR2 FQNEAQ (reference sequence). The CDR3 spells CASSLAYRGLLSGNTEAFF. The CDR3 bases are TGTGCCAGCAGCTTAGCATATAGGGGGCTGTTGTCAGGGAACACTGAAGCTTTCTTT.

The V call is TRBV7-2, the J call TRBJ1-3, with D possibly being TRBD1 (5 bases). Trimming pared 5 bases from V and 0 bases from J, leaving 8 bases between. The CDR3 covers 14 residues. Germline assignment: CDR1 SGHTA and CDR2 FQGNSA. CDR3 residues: CASSPDSSGNTIYF. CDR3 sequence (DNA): TGTGCCAGCAGCCCTGACAGCTCTGGAAACACCATATATTTT.

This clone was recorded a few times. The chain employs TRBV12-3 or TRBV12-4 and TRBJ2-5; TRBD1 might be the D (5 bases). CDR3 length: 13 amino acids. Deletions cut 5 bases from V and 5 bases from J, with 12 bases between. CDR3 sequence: CASSNRQLETQYF. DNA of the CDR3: TGTGCCAGCAGTAACAGACAGTTGGAGACCCAGTACTTC.

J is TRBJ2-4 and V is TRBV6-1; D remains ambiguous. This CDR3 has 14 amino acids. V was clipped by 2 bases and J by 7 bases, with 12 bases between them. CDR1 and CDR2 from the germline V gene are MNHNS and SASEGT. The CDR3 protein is CASSESVPPNIQYF. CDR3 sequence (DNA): TGTGCCAGCAGTGAATCTGTCCCCCCTAACATTCAGTACTTC.

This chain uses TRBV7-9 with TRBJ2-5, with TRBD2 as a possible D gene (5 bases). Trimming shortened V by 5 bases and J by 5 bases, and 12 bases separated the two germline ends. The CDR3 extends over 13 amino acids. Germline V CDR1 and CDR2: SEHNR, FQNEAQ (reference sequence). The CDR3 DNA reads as TGTGCCAGCAGCCCCCCGGGAATGGAGACCCAGTACTTC. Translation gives CASSPPGMETQYF.

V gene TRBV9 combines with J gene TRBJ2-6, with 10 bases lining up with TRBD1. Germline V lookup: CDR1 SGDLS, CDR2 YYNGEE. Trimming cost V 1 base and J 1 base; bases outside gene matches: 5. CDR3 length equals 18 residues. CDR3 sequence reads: CASSVWDRGESGANVLTF. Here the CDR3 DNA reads TGTGCCAGCAGCGTATGGGACAGGGGAGAGTCTGGGGCCAACGTCCTGACTTTC.

DNA of the CDR3: TGTGCCAGCAGCCCCAGGGGCTGGGGAGGCTACACCTTC. It specifies CASSPRGWGGYTF. J is TRBJ1-2 and V is TRBV21-1; the listed D gene, TRBD1, was not tested against the DNA. TRBV21-1 is flagged as a pseudogene. The CDR3 has 13 residues.

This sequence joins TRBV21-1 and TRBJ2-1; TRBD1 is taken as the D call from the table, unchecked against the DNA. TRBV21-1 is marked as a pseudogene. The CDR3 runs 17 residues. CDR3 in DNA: TGTGCCAGCAGCACGTTTCGACAGCTTAGCTCCTACAATGAGCAGTTCTTC. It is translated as CASSTFRQLSSYNEQFF.

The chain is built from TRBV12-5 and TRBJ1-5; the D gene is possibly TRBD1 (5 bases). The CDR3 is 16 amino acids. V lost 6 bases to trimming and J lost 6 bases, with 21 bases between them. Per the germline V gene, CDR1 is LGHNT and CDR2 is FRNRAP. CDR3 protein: CASGNTGEGSTQPQHF. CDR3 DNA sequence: TGTGCTAGTGGAAATACTGGGGAGGGGTCGACTCAGCCCCAGCATTTT.

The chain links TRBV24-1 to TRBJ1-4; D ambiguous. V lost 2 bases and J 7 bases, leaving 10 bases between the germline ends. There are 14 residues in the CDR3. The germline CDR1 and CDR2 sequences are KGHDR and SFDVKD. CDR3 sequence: CATSDSGSGEKLFF. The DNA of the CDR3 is TGTGCCACCAGTGATTCCGGTTCGGGTGAAAAACTGTTTTTT.

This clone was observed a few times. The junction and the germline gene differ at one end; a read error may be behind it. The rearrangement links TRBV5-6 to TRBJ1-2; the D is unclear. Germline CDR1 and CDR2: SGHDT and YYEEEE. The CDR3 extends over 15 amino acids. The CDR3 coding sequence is TGTGCCAGCACCTTGGGTTTGAACAGACCTTATGGCTACACCTTC. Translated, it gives CASTLGLNRPYGYTF.

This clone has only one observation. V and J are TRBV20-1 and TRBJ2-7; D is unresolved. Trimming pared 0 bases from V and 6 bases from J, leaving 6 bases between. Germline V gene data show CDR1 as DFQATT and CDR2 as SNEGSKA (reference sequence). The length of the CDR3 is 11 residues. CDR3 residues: CSARDWPEQYF. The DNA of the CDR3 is TGCAGTGCTAGAGATTGGCCCGAGCAGTACTTC.

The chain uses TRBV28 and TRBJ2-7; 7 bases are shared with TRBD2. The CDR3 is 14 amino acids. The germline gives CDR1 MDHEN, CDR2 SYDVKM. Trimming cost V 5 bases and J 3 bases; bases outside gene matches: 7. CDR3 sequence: CASSGEGRLYEQYF. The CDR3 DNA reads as TGTGCCAGCAGTGGGGAGGGCAGACTCTACGAGCAGTACTTC.

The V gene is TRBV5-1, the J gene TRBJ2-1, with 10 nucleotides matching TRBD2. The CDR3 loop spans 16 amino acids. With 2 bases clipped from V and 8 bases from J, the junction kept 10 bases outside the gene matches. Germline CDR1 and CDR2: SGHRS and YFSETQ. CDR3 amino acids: CASSLRRAGGPDEQFF. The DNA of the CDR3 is TGCGCCAGCAGCTTAAGACGAGCGGGAGGGCCCGATGAGCAGTTCTTC.

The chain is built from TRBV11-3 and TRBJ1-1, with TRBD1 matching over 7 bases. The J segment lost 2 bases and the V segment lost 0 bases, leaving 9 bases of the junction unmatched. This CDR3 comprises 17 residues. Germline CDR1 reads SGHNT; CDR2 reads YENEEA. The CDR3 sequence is CASSLDGGAGGNTEAFF. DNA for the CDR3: TGTGCCAGCAGCTTAGATGGGGGAGCAGGGGGAAACACTGAAGCTTTCTTT.

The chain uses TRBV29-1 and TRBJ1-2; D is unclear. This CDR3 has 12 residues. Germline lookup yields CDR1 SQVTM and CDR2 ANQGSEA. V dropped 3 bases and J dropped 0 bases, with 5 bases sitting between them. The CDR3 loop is CSVEAANYGYTF. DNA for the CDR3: TGCAGCGTTGAGGCAGCTAACTATGGCTACACCTTC.

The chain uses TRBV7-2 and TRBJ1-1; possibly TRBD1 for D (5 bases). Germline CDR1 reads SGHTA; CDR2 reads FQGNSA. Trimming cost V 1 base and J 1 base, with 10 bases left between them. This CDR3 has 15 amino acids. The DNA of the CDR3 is TGTGCCAGCAGCTTAGAAACAGGTCGGAACACTGAAGCTTTCTTT. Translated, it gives CASSLETGRNTEAFF.

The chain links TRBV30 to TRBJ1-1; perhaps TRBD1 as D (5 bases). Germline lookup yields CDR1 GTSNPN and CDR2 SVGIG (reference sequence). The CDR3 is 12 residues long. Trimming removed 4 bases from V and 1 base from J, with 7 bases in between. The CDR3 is CAWIQGNTEAFF. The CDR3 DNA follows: TGTGCCTGGATCCAGGGGAACACTGAAGCTTTCTTT.

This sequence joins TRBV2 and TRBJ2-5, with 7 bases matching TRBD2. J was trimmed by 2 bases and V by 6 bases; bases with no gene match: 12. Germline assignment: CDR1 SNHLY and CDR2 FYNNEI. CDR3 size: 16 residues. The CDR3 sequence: CASRGLLADLQETQYF. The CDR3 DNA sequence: TGTGCCAGCAGGGGATTGCTAGCGGACCTTCAAGAGACCCAGTACTTC.

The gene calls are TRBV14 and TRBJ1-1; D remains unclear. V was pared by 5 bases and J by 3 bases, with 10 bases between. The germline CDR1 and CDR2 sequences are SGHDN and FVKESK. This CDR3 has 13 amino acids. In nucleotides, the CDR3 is TGTGCCAGCAGCACTCAGAGGTACACTGAAGCTTTCTTT. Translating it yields CASSTQRYTEAFF. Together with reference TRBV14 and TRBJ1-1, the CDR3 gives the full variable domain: EAGVTQFPSHSVIEKGQTVTLRCDPISGHDNLYWYRRVMGKEIKFLLHFVKESKQDESGMPNNRFLAERTGGTYSTLKVQPAELEDSGVYFCASSTQRYTEAFFGQGTRLTVV.

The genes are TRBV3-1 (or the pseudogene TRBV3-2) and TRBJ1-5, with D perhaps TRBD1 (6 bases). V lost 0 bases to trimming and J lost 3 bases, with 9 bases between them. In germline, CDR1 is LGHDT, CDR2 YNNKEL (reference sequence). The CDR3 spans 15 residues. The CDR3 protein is CASSQEGAHNQPQHF. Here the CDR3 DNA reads TGTGCCAGCAGCCAAGAGGGGGCCCACAATCAGCCCCAGCATTTT.

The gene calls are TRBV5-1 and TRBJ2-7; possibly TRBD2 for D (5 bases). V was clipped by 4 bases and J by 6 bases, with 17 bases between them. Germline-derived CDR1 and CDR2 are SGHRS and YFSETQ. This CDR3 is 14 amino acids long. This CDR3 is CASSNGSPYAEQYF. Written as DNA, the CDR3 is TGCGCCAGCAGCAATGGGAGCCCCTACGCCGAGCAGTACTTC.

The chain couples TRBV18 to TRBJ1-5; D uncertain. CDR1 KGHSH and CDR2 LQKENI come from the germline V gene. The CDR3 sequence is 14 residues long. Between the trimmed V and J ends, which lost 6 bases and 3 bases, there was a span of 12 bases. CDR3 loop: CASSNSSYNQPQHF. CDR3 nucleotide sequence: TGTGCCAGCTCCAACAGCAGCTACAATCAGCCCCAGCATTTT.

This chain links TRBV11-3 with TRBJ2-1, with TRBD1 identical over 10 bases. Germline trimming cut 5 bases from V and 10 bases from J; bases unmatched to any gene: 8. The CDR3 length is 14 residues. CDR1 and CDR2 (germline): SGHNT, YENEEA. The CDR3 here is CASSPGQGWEEQFF. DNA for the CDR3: TGTGCCAGCAGCCCGGGACAGGGGTGGGAAGAGCAGTTCTTC.

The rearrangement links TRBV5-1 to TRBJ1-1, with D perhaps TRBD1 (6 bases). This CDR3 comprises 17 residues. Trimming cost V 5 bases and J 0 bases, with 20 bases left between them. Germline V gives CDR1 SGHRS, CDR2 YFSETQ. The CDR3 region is CASRVDRTEYLNTEAFF. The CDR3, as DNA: TGCGCCAGCAGGGTGGACAGAACCGAGTACTTGAACACTGAAGCTTTCTTT.

CDR3 sequence (DNA): TGCAGCGTTGGACAGTACACCGGGGAGCTGTTTTTT. Its translation is CSVGQYTGELFF. This chain connects TRBV29-1 to TRBJ2-2; maybe TRBD1 (5 bases). Between the trimmed V and J ends, which lost 4 bases and 3 bases, there was a span of 6 bases. Germline CDR1 reads SQVTM; CDR2 reads ANQGSEA. This CDR3 comprises 12 residues.

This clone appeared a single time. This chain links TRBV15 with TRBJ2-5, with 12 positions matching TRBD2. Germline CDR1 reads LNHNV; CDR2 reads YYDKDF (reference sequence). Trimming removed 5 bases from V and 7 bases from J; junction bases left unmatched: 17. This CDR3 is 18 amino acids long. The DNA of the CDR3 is TGTGCCACCAGCCGGCGACTAGCGGGAGATCTCTTAGATGTGACCCAGTACTTC. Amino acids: CATSRRLAGDLLDVTQYF.

CDR3 sequence reads: CAWSPPNQPQHF. The DNA of the CDR3 is TGTGCCTGGAGCCCCCCTAATCAGCCCCAGCATTTT. This sequence joins TRBV30 and TRBJ1-5; D remains unclear. CDR1 and CDR2 from the germline V gene are GTSNPN and SVGIG (reference sequence). This CDR3 has 12 amino acids. The V end was cut by 3 bases, the J end by 4 bases, with 7 bases between. The variable domain in full, completed from reference TRBV30 and TRBJ1-5, reads SQTIHQWPATLVQPVGSPLSLECTVEGTSNPNLYWYRQAAGRGLQLLFYSVGIGQISSEVPQNLSASRPQDRQFILSSKKLLLSDSGFYLCAWSPPNQPQHFGDGTRLSIL.

DNA of the CDR3: TGTGCCAGCAGCGTAGGCGACCGGGGAGAGCAGTACTTC. It codes for CASSVGDRGEQYF. The genes are TRBV9 and TRBJ2-7; D may be TRBD2 (5 bases). Germline V gene lookup returns CDR1 SGDLS and CDR2 YYNGEE. V was clipped by 0 bases and J by 7 bases, with 11 bases between them. This CDR3 has 13 residues. Full variable domain (rest looked up from reference TRBV9 and TRBJ2-7): DSGVTQTPKHLITATGQRVTLRCSPRSGDLSVYWYQQSLDQGLQFLIQYYNGEERAKGNILERFSAQQFPDLHSELNLSSLELGDSALYFCASSVGDRGEQYFGPGTRLTVT.

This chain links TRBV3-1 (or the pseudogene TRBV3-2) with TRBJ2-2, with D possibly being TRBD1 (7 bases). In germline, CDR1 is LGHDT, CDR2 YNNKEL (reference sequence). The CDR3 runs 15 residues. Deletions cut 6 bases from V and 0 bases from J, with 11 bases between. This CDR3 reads CASRGGTANTGELFF. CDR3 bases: TGTGCCAGCAGAGGCGGGACAGCGAACACCGGGGAGCTGTTTTTT.

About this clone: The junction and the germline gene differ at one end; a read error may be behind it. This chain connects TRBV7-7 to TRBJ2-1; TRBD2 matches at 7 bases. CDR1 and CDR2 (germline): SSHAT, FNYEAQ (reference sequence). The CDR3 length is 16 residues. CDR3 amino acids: CASSLDLGEGTNEQFF. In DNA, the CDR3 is TGTGCTAGCAGCTTAGATTTGGGGGAGGGGACCAATGAGCAGTTCTTC.